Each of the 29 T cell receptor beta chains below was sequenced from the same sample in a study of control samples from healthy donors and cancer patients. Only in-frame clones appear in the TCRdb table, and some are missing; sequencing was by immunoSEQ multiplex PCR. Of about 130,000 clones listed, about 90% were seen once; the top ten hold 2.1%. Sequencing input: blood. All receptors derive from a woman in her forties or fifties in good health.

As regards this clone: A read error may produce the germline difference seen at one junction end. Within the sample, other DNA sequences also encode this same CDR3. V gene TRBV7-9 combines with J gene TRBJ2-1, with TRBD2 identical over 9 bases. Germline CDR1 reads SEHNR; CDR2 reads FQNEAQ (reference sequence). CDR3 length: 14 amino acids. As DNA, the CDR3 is TGTGCCAGCAGCCTAGCGGGGACCTACAATGAGCAGTTCTTC. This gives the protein CASSLAGTYNEQFF.

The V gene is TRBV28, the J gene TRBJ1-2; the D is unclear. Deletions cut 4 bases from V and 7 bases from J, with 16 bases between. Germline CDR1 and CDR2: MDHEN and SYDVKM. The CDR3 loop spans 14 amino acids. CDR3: CASSYTVNIRGYTF. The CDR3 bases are TGTGCCAGCAGTTATACAGTCAATATCCGTGGCTACACCTTC.

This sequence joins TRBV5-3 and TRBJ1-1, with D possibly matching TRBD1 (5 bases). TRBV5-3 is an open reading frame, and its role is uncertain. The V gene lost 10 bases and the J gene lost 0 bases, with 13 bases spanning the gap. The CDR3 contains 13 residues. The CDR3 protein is CAAAGTVNTEAFF. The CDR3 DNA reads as TGTGCCGCGGCGGGGACGGTGAACACTGAAGCTTTCTTT.

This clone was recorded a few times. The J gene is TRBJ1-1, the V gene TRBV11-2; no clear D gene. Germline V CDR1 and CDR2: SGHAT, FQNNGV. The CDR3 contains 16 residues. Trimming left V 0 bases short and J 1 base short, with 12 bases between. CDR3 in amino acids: CASSLEFGRRNTEAFF. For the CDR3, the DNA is TGTGCCAGCAGCTTAGAGTTCGGACGCAGGAACACTGAAGCTTTCTTT.

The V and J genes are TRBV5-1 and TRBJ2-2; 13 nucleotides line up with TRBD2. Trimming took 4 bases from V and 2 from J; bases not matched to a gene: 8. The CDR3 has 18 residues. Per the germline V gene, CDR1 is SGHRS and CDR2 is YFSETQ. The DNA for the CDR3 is TGCGCCAGCAGCCCGGGGGGACTAGCGGGAACTAACACCGGGGAGCTGTTTTTT. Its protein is CASSPGGLAGTNTGELFF.

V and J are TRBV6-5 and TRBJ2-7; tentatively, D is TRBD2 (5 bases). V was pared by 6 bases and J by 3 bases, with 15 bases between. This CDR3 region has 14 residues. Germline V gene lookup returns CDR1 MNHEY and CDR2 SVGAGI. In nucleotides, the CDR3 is TGTGCCAGCAGATCAACCGGGATCCACTACGAGCAGTACTTC. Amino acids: CASRSTGIHYEQYF.

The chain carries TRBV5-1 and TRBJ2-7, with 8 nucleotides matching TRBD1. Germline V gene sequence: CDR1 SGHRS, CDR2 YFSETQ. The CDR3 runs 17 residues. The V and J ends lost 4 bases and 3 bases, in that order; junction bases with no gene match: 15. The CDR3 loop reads CASSRTPIGTGHYEQYF. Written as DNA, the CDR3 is TGCGCCAGCAGCCGGACTCCGATCGGGACAGGTCACTACGAGCAGTACTTC.

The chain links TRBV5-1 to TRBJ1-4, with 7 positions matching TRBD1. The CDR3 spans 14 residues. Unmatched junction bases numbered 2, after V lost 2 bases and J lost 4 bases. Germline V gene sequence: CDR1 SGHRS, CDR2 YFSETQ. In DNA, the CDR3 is TGCGCCAGCAGCTTCAGGGGGTTTAATGAAAAACTGTTTTTT. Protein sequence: CASSFRGFNEKLFF. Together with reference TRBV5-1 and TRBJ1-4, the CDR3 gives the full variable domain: KAGVTQTPRYLIKTRGQQVTLSCSPISGHRSVSWYQQTPGQGLQFLFEYFSETQRNKGNFPGRFSGRQFSNSRSEMNVSTLELGDSALYLCASSFRGFNEKLFFGSGTQLSVL.

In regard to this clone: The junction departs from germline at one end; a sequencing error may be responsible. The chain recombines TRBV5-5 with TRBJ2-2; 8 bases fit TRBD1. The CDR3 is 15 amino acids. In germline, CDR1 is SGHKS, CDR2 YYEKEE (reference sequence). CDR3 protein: CASSLDRANTGELFF. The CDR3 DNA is TGTGCCAGCAGTTTGGACAGGGCGAACACCGGGGAGCTGTTTTTT.

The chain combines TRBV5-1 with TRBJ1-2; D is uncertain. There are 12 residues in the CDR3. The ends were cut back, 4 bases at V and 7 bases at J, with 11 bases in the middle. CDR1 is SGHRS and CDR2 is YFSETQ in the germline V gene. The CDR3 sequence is CASSDKGLGYTF. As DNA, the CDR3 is TGCGCCAGCAGCGATAAGGGTCTTGGCTACACCTTC.

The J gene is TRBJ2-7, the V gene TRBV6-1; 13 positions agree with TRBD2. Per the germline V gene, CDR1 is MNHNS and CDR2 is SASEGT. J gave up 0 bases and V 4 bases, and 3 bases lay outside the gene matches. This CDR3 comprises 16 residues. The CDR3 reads CASSGLAGGRSYEQYF. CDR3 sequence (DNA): TGTGCCAGCAGTGGACTAGCGGGGGGTCGCTCCTACGAGCAGTACTTC.

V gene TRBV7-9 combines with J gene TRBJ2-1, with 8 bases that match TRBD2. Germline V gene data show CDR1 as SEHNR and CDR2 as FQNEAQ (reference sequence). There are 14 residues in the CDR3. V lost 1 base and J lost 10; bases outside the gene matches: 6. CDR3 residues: CASSLGVAGWEQFF. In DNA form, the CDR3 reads TGTGCCAGCAGCTTAGGGGTAGCGGGGTGGGAGCAGTTCTTC.

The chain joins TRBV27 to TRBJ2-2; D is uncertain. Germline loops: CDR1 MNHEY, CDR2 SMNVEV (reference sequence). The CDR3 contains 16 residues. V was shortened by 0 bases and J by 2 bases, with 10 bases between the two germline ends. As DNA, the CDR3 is TGTGCCAGCAGTTTATCGGGTGCTACAAACACCGGGGAGCTGTTTTTT. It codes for CASSLSGATNTGELFF.

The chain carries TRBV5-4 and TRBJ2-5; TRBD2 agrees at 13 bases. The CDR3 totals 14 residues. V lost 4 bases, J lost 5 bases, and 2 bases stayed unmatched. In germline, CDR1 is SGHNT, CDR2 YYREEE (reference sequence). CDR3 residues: CASSTGLAGETQYF. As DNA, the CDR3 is TGTGCCAGCAGCACGGGACTAGCGGGGGAGACCCAGTACTTC.

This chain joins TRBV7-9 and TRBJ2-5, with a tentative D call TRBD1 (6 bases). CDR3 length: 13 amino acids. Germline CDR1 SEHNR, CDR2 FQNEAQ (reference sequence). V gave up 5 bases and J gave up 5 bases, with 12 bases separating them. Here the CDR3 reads CASSLQGPETQYF. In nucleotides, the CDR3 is TGTGCCAGCAGCCTACAGGGTCCCGAGACCCAGTACTTC.

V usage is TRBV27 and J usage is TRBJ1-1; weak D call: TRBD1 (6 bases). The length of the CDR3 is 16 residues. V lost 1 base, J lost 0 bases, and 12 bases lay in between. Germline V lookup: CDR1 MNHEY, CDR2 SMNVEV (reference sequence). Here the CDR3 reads CASSLFGQYMNTEAFF. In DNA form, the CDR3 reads TGTGCCAGCAGTTTATTCGGACAGTACATGAACACTGAAGCTTTCTTT.

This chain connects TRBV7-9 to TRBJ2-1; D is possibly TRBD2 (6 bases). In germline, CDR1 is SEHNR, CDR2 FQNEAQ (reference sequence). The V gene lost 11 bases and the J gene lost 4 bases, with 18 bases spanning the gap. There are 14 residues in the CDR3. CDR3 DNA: TGTGCCGCGGGGACTGGAACAGTGTACAATGAGCAGTTCTTC. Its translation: CAAGTGTVYNEQFF.

The CDR3, as DNA: TGCGCCAGCAGGGGACTGCCGGGAACTGAAGCTTTCTTT. This codes for CASRGLPGTEAFF. V and J are TRBV10-1 and TRBJ1-1, with D tentatively TRBD1 (5 bases). V lost 6 bases, J lost 5 bases, and 13 bases lay in between. The CDR3 length is 13 residues. CDR1 WNHNN and CDR2 SYGVQD come from the germline V gene (reference sequence).

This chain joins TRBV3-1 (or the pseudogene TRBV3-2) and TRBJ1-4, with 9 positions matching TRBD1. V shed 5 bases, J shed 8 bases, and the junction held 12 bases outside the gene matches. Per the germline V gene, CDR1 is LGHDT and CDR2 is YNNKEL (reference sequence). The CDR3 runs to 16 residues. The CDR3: CASSKPGQGAGEKLFF. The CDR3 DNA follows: TGTGCCAGCAGCAAGCCGGGACAGGGCGCGGGGGAAAAACTGTTTTTT.

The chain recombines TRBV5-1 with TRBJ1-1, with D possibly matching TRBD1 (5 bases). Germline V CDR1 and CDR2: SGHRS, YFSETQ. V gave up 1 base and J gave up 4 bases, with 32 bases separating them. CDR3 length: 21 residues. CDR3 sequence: CASSLWTSNTRDVKGVTEAFF. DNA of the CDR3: TGCGCCAGCAGCTTGTGGACCTCCAATACTCGGGACGTAAAAGGGGTCACTGAAGCTTTCTTT.

This CDR3 reads CASSYSPPTVGAEQYF. CDR3 coding DNA: TGTGCCAGCAGTTACTCGCCACCGACGGTCGGGGCCGAGCAGTACTTC. The chain joins TRBV6-5 to TRBJ2-7; D may correspond to TRBD1 or TRBD2 (5 bases each). Trimming removed 0 bases at V and 6 bases at J, with 18 bases between. The CDR3 has 16 residues. The germline gives CDR1 MNHEY, CDR2 SVGAGI.

CDR3 loop: CASSSGQGWTQYF. In nucleotides, the CDR3 is TGTGCCAGCAGTTCCGGACAGGGTTGGACGCAGTATTTT. The V gene is TRBV27, the J gene TRBJ2-3, with 8 bases lining up with TRBD1. CDR3 length: 13 amino acids. Losses at the gene ends were 4 bases for V and 9 bases for J; bases not matched to a gene: 6. Germline-derived CDR1 and CDR2 are MNHEY and SMNVEV (reference sequence).

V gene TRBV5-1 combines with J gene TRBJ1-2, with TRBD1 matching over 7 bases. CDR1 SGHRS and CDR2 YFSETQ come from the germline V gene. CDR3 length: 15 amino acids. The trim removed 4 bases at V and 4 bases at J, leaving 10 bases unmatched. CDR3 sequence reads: CASSLGQASAYGYTF. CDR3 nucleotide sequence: TGCGCCAGCAGCCTCGGACAGGCTTCTGCCTATGGCTACACCTTC.

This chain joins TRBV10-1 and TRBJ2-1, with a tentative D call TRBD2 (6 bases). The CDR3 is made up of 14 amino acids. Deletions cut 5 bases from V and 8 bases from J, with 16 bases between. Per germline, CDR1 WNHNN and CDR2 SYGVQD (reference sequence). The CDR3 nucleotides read TGCGCCAGCAGTACCGGGACTCCAACCGATGAGCAGTTCTTC. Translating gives CASSTGTPTDEQFF.

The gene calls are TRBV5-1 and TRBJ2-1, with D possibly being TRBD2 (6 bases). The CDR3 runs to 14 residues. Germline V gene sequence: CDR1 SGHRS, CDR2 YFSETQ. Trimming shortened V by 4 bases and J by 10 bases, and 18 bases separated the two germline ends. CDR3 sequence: CASSAARGTGEQFF. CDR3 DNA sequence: TGCGCCAGCAGCGCCGCCCGCGGGACTGGGGAGCAGTTCTTC.

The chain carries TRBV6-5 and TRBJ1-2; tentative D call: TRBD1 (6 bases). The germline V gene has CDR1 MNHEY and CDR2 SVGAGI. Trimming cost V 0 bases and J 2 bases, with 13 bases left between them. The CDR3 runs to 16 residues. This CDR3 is CASSYSSTGINYGYTF. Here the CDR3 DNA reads TGTGCCAGCAGTTACTCTTCCACAGGGATAAACTATGGCTACACCTTC.

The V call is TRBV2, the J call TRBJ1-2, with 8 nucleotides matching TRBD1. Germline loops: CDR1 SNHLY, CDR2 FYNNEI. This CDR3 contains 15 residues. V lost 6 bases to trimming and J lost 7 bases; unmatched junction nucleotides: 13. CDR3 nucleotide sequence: TGTGCCAGCAGCGGACAGGGAGCGGGAGCGTTTGGCTACACCTTC. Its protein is CASSGQGAGAFGYTF.

The CDR3 spells CASSLGTGGSYEQYF. Written as DNA, the CDR3 is TGCGCCAGCAGCTTGGGGACAGGGGGCTCCTACGAGCAGTACTTC. The chain uses TRBV5-1 and TRBJ2-7; TRBD1 matches 10 bases. J was trimmed by 0 bases and V by 0 bases; bases with no gene match: 0. The CDR3 totals 15 residues. Germline lookup yields CDR1 SGHRS and CDR2 YFSETQ.

This chain's CDR3 is CASSQDIGNSPLHF. CDR3 coding DNA: TGTGCCAGCAGCCAAGATATTGGTAATTCACCCCTCCACTTT. The genes are TRBV4-2 and TRBJ1-6; unclear D gene. CDR1 is LGHNA, CDR2 YNFKEQ, per germline. V was clipped by 0 bases and J by 6 bases, with 6 bases between them. The CDR3 is 14 amino acids.